One and the same sample provided the 2 T cell receptor beta chains below, sequenced in a study of identifying expanded T cells in peripheral blood. Profiling relied on immunoSEQ multiplex PCR, and the TCRdb table lists in-frame clones only, not all of them. This repertoire shows tens of thousands of clones, approximately 88% found once; its top ten account for 4%. Sequenced material: blood. The receptors were gathered from a person between 18 and 75 years old in good health.

V and J are TRBV6-4 and TRBJ2-3; no clear D. CDR3 length: 15 amino acids. CDR1 is MRHNA and CDR2 is SNTAGT in the germline V gene. Trimming cost V 0 bases and J 6 bases, with 13 bases left between them. The CDR3 reads CASSDSGSLTDTQYF. DNA of the CDR3: TGTGCCAGCAGTGACTCGGGCTCCCTAACTGATACGCAGTATTTT.

V and J are TRBV5-1 and TRBJ1-4; D is unresolved. This CDR3 comprises 15 residues. Trimming shortened V by 1 base and J by 0 bases, and 7 bases separated the two germline ends. The germline V gene has CDR1 SGHRS and CDR2 YFSETQ. The CDR3 sequence: CASSLNGATNEKLFF. In DNA, the CDR3 is TGCGCCAGCAGCTTGAACGGAGCAACTAATGAAAAACTGTTTTTT.